This TCR beta chain was sequenced during a study of blood T cell repertoires in COVID-19. The method was immunoSEQ multiplex PCR; TCRdb's version includes in-frame clones alone and lacks a portion of them. The data contain 120,000 or so clones, 90% of them singletons. Germline V gene lookup returns CDR1 SGHAT and CDR2 FQNNGV. The J segment lost 6 bases and the V segment lost 0 bases, leaving 5 bases of the junction unmatched. CDR3 length: 14 residues. The specimen sequenced was peripheral blood. The receptor comes from a man aged 60 to 69 with COVID-19, enrolled during active disease. The chain combines TRBV11-2 with TRBJ2-7, with 7 bases lining up with TRBD2. CDR3 sequence reads: CASSLDGGGSEQYF. The CDR3 bases are TGTGCCAGCAGCTTAGATGGGGGGGGTAGCGAGCAGTACTTC.